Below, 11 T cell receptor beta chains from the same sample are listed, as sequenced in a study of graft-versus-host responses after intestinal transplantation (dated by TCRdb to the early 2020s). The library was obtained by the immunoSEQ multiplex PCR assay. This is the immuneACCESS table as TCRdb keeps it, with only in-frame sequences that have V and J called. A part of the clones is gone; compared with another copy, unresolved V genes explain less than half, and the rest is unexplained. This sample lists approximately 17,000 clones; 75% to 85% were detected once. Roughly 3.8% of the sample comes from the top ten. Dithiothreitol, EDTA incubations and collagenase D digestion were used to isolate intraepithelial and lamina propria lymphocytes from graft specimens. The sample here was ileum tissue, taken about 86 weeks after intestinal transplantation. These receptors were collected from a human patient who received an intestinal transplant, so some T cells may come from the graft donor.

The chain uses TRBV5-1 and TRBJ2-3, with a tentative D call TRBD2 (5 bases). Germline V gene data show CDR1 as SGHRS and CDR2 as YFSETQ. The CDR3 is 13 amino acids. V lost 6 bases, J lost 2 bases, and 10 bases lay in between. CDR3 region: CASTSGNTDTQYF. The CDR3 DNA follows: TGCGCCAGCACATCCGGGAACACAGATACGCAGTATTTT.

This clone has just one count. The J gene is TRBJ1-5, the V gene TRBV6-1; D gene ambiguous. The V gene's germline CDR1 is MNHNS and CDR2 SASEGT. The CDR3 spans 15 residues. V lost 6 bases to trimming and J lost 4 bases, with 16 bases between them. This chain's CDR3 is CASRDFPGPNQPQHF. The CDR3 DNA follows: TGTGCCAGCAGGGATTTCCCCGGGCCTAATCAGCCCCAGCATTTT.

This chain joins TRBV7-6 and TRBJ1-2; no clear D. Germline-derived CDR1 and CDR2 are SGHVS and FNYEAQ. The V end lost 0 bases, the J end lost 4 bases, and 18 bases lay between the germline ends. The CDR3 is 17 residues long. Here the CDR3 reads CASSLAPWRGSGYGYTF. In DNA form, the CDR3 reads TGTGCCAGCAGCTTAGCGCCGTGGAGAGGGTCGGGCTATGGCTACACCTTC.

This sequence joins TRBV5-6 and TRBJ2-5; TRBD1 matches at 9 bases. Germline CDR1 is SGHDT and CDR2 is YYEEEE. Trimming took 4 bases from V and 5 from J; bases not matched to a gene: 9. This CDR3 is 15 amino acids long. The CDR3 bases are TGTGCCAGCAGCCTATGGGACAGGGTGTTGGAGACCCAGTACTTC. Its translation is CASSLWDRVLETQYF.

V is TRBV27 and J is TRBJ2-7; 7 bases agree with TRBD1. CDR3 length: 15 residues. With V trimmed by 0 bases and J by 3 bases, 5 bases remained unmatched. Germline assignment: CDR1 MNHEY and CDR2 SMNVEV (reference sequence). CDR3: CASSLSGRGFYEQYF. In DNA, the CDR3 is TGTGCCAGCAGTTTATCGGGCAGGGGGTTCTACGAGCAGTACTTC.

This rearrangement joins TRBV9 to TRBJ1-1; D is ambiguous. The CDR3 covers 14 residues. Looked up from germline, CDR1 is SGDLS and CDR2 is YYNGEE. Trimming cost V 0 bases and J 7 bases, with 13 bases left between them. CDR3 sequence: CASSVDDGLIEAFF. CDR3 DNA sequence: TGTGCCAGCAGCGTAGACGACGGTCTGATTGAAGCTTTCTTT.

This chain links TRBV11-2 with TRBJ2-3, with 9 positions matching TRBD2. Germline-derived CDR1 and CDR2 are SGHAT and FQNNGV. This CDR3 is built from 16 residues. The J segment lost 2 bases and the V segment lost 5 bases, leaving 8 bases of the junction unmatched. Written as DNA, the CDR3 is TGTGCCAGCAGCCCAAAGCTAGCGGGGTACACAGATACGCAGTATTTT. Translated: CASSPKLAGYTDTQYF.

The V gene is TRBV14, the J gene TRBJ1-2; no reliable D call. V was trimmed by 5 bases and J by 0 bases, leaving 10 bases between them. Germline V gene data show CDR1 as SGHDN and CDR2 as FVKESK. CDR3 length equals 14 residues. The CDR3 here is CASSGELTNYGYTF. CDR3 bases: TGTGCCAGCAGCGGGGAACTGACTAACTATGGCTACACCTTC.

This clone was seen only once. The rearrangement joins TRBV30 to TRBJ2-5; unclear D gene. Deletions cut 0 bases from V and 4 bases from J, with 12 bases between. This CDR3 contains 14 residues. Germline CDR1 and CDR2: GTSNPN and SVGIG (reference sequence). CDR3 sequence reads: CAWSVGGKSETQYF. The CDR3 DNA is TGTGCCTGGAGTGTAGGTGGAAAATCAGAGACCCAGTACTTC.

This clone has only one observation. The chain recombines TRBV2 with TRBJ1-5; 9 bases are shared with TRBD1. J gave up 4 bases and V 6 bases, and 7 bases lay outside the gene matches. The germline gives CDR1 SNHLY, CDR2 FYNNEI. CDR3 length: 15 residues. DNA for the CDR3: TGTGCCAGCAGCCCTACAGGGGGCTGGAATCAGCCCCAGCATTTT. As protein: CASSPTGGWNQPQHF.

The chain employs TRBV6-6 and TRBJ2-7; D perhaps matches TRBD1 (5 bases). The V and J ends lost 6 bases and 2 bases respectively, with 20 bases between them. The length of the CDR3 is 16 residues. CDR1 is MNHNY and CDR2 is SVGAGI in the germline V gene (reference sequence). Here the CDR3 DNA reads TGTGCCAGCAGCCACGCTCTAGGGGAAACAACCTACGAGCAGTACTTC. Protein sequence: CASSHALGETTYEQYF.